This TCR beta chain was found in a study of shared clonotypes between healthy human individuals (dated by TCRdb to about 2020). Regarding the study in general: The cohort included three men and a couple of women between 18 and 49 years of age. The study deeply sequenced blood TCR repertoires of about 5 healthy adults to estimate repertoire size and the extent of clonotype sharing between individuals. To increase sequencing depth and limit assay-specific biases, different laboratories used diverse techniques to prepare libraries and sequence TCR repertoires. Per donor, leukapheresis produced somewhere between about 0.9 and 9 billion PBMCs. Beyond this particular receptor, the publication reports: Only blood was sampled, and tissue TCR repertoires likely differ from those in blood. Because the study included only a small number of donors, the genetic and exposure-history diversity represented was limited. Pairwise subsampling indicated that sequencing depth was expected to affect the degree of clonotype sharing among donors.

CDR1 is given as KGHSH and CDR2 as LQKENI, both from the germline V gene. Relative to germline, V is 1 base shorter and J is 5 bases shorter, with 9 bases between their ends. The CDR3 starts with the cysteine, ends with the phenylalanine, and has 14 residues. The CDR3 DNA has 42 bases and is translated from base 1. The donors were healthy, HIV-negative adults with no recently reported acute infections or vaccinations. Every donor was a Caucasian adult living in Nashville, Tennessee, USA. For unsorted samples, some 87 million PBMCs were counted, and genomic DNA was extracted using the QIAamp DNA Blood Mini kit. After blood collection by leukapheresis, PBMCs were isolated using Ficoll-Histopaque density gradient centrifugation and then cryopreserved in the vapor phase of liquid nitrogen. A word on this clone: Which antigen it targets is not known. No base quality values were provided; no much bigger clone lies one nucleotide off.

Using the deep immunoSEQ assay, TCR CDR3 regions were amplified from genomic DNA by multiplex PCR. Extracted genomic DNA from each cell subset was distributed evenly across all wells of several immunoSEQ 96-well plates, and each plate was treated as a replicate. For unsorted PBMC, 250 to 350 ng of genomic DNA, equivalent to about 30,000 T cell genomes, went into each replicate PCR. Genomic DNA from unsorted PBMC was sequenced over ten immunoSEQ deep assay plates. The purified libraries were quantified using a Qubit 3.0 fluorometer, sized with a Bioanalyzer 2100, and then quantified again using the KAPA Library Quantification kit. Every immunoSEQ 96-well plate was sequenced on a separate single-read 150-cycle Illumina NextSeq 550 flow cell. In the original analysis: Because only junctional sequences without quality scores were contained in the immunoSEQ output, filtering matching that applied to full-length reads could not be performed. To assign V/J genes and CDR3, sequences were annotated using PyIR, a Python wrapper for IgBLAST v1.9, with IMGT germline references. Reads were filtered out if the reads had weak V/J assignments (E-value above 1e-6), no CDR3, stop codons, out-of-frame junctions, or ambiguous translated residues. V3J clonotypes were defined as sequences sharing an identical inferred V gene, J gene, and CDR3 amino acid sequence. To compute the percentage overlap between repertoires, the number of shared unique clonotypes was divided by the size of the smaller repertoire. Three approaches were used to assess repertoire richness: RTK rarefaction, the Chao1 estimator, and Recon v2.1 estimates of unobserved clonotypes. Held by TCRdb, this immuneACCESS table contains in-frame sequences only and omits some clones. Under half of the omission traces to an unresolved V gene where checked; the cause of the rest is unknown. V and J calls and clone size come straight from that table; D and trimming were deduced from the DNA. Within this sample are more than 400,000 clones, with around four fifths of them counted one time only. The ten largest clones capture 9.5% to 15% of the sample.

This sequence was found in a woman aged 40 to 55 in good health. Some clones in this sample may be carry-over from other donors' samples. This receptor chain uses TRBV18 and TRBJ1-5, with the D gene too uncertain to name. What was sequenced was PBMCs. Here is the DNA: TGTGCCAGCTCACCACTGGGCAGAGATCAGCCCCAGCATTTT. Translated, it gives CASSPLGRDQPQHF.